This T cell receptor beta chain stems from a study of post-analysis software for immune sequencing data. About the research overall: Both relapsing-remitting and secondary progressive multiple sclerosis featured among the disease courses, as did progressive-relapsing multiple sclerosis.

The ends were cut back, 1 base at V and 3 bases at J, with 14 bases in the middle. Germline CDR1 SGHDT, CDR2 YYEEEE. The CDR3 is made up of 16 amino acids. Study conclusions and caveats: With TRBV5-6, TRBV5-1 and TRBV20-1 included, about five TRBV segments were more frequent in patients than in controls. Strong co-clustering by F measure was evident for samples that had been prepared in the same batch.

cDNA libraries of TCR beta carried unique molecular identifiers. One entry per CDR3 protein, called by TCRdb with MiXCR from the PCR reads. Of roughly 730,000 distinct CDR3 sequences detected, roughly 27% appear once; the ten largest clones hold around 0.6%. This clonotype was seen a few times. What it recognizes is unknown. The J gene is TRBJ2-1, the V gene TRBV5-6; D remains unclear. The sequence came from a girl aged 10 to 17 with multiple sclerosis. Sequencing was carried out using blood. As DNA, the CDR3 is TGTGCCAGCAGCTTGTGGGCACCCCTATACTACAATGAGCAGTTCTTC. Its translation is CASSLWAPLYYNEQFF.